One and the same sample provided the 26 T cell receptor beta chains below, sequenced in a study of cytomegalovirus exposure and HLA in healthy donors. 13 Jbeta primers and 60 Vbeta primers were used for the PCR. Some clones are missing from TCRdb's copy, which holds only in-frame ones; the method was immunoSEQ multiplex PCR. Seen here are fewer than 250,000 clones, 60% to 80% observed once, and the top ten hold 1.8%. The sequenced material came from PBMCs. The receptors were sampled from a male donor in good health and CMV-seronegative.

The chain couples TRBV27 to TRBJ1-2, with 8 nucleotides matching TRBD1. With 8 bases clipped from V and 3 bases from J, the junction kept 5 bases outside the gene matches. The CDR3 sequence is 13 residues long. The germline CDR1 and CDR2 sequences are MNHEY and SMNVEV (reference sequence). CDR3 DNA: TGTGCCAGCCGAGCAGGGGGCGACTATGGCTACACCTTC. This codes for CASRAGGDYGYTF.

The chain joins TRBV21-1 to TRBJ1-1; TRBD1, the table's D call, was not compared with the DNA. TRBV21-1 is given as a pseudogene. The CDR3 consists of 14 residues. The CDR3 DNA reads TGTGCCAGCCCGGGACAGGGGGCCCGAACTGAAGCTTTCTTT. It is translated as CASPGQGARTEAFF.

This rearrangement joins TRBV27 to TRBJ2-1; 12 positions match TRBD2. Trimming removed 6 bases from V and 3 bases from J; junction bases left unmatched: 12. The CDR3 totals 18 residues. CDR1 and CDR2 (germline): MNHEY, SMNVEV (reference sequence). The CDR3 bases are TGTGCCAGCAGCCTATTCCCCGGGACTAGCGGGTTCTACAATGAGCAGTTCTTC. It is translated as CASSLFPGTSGFYNEQFF.

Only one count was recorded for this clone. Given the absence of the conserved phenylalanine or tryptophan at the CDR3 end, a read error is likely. In DNA form, the CDR3 reads TGTGCCATCAGTGACCAGGACAGCAGGACCGGGCGTGGCTACACCCTC. Encoded protein: CAISDQDSRTGRGYTL. The V gene is TRBV10-3, the J gene TRBJ1-2; possible D gene TRBD1, 6 bases. V lost 3 bases to trimming and J lost 7 bases, with 21 bases between them. This CDR3 has 16 amino acids. Germline CDR1 and CDR2: ENHRY and SYGVKD.

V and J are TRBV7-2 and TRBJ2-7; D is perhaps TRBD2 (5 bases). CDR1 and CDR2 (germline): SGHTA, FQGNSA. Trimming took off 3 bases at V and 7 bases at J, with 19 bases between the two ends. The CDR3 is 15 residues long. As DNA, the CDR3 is TGTGCCAGCAGCTTTGGAGGAGCTCGGCGGATTGAGCAGTACTTC. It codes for CASSFGGARRIEQYF.

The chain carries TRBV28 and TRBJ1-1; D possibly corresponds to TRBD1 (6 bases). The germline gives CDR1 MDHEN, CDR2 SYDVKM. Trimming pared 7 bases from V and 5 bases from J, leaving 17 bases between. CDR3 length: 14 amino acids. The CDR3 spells CASTYGGPRTEAFF. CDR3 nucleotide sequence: TGTGCCAGCACTTATGGGGGCCCGAGGACTGAAGCTTTCTTT.

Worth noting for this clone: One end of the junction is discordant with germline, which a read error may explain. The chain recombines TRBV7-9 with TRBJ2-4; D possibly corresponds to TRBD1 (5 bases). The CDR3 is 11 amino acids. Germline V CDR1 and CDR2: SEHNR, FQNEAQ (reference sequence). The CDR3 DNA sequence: TGTTCCAGCAGCCAACTCGACAGTGAGTACTTC. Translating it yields CSSSQLDSEYF.

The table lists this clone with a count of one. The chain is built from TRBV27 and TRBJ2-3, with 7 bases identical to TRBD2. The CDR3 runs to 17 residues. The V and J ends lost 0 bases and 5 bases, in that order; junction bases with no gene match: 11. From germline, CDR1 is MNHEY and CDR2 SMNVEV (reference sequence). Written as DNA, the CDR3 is TGTGCCAGCAGTTTATCGGGTGATGCGGGAGAGATAGATACGCAGTATTTT. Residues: CASSLSGDAGEIDTQYF.

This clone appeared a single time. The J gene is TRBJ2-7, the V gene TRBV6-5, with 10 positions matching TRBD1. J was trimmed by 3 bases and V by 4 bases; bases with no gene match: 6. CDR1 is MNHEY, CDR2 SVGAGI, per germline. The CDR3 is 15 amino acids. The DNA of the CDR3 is TGTGCCAGCAGTTTGAGACAGGGGGCCAACTACGAGCAGTACTTC. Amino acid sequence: CASSLRQGANYEQYF.

CDR3 in DNA: TGTGCCAGCACCTCCCCGGCTGCGGGACAGGGAAACGGCTACACCTTC. It translates to CASTSPAAGQGNGYTF. This sequence joins TRBV6-6 and TRBJ1-2; 9 nucleotides align to TRBD1. The CDR3 consists of 16 residues. The junction had 17 bases not matched to a gene; V was cut back by 7 bases and J by 8 bases. Germline V gives CDR1 MNHNY, CDR2 SVGAGI (reference sequence).

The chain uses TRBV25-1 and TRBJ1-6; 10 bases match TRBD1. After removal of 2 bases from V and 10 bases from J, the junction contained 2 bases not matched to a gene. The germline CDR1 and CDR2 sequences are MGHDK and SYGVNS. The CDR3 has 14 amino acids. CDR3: CASSERGQGSPLHF. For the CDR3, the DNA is TGTGCCAGCAGTGAACGGGGACAGGGGTCACCCCTCCACTTT.

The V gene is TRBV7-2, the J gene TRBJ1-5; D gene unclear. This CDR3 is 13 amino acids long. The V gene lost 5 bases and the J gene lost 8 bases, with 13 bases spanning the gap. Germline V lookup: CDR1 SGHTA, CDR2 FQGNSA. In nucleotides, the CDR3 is TGTGCCAGCAGCGCCCTTATTAACAAGCCCCAGCATTTT. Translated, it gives CASSALINKPQHF.

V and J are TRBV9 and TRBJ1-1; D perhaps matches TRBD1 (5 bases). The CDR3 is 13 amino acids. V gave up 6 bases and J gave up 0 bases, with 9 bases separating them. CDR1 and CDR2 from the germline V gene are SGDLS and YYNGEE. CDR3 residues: CASMRGLNTEAFF. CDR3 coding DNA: TGTGCCAGCATGCGGGGCCTGAACACTGAAGCTTTCTTT.

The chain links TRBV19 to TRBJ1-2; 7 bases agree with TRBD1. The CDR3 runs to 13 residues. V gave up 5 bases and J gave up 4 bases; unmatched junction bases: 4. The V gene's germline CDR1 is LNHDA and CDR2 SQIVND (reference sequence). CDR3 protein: CASSLGTAYGYTF. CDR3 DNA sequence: TGTGCCAGTAGTCTAGGGACAGCCTATGGCTACACCTTC.

Written as DNA, the CDR3 is TGTGCCAGCAGCTCGGGACAGGGGAAGGCGGTGAACACTGAAGCTTTCTTT. Its translation is CASSSGQGKAVNTEAFF. V usage is TRBV11-2 and J usage is TRBJ1-1; 10 positions match TRBD1. The V segment lost 4 bases and the J segment 0 bases; nucleotides outside the gene matches: 8. This CDR3 has 17 residues. Per the germline V gene, CDR1 is SGHAT and CDR2 is FQNNGV.

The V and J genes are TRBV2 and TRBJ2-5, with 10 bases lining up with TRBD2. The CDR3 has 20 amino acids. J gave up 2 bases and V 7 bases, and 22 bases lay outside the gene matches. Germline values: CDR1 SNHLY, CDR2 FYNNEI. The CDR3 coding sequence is TGTGCCAGCAACGGAGAAGGGCTAGCGGGAGATTTAGGCGGACAAGAGACCCAGTACTTC. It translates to CASNGEGLAGDLGGQETQYF.

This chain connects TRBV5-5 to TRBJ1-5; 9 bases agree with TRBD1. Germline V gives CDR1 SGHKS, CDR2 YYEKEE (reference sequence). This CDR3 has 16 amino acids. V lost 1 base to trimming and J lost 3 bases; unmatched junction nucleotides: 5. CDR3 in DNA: TGTGCCAGCAGCTTGATTGGACAGGGGAACAATCAGCCCCAGCATTTT. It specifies CASSLIGQGNNQPQHF. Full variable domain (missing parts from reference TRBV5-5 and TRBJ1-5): DAGVTQSPTHLIKTRGQQVTLRCSPISGHKSVSWYQQVLGQGPQFIFQYYEKEERGRGNFPDRFSARQFPNYSSELNVNALLLGDSALYLCASSLIGQGNNQPQHFGDGTRLSIL.

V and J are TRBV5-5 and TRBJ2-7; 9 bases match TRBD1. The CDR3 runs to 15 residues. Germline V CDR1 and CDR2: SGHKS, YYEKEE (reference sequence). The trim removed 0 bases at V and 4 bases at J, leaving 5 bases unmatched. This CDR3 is CASSLVPGQGYEQYF. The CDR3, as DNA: TGTGCCAGCAGCTTGGTTCCGGGACAGGGATACGAGCAGTACTTC.

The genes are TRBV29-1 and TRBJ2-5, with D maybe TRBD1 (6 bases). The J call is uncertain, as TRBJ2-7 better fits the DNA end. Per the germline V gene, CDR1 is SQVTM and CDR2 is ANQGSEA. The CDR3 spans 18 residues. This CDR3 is CSVEEVGNEGERTYEQYF. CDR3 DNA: TGCAGCGTTGAAGAAGTCGGTAATGAGGGGGAAAGGACCTACGAGCAGTACTTC.

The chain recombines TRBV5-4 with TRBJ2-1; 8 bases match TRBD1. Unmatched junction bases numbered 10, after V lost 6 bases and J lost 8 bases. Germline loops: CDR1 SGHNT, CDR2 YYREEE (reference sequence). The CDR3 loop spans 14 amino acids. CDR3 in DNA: TGTGCCAGCACCTCGGACAGGGTTATAGATGAGCAGTTCTTC. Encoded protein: CASTSDRVIDEQFF. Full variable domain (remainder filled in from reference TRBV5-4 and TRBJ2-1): ETGVTQSPTHLIKTRGQQVTLRCSSQSGHNTVSWYQQALGQGPQFIFQYYREEENGRGNFPPRFSGLQFPNYSSELNVNALELDDSALYLCASTSDRVIDEQFFGPGTRLTVL.

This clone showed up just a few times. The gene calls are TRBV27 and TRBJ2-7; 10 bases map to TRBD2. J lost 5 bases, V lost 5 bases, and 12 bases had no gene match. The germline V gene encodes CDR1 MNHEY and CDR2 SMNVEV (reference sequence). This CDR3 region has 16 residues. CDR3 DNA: TGTGCCAGCAGTCCAACCTCTAGCGGGAGTGCCCACGAGCAGTACTTC. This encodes CASSPTSSGSAHEQYF.

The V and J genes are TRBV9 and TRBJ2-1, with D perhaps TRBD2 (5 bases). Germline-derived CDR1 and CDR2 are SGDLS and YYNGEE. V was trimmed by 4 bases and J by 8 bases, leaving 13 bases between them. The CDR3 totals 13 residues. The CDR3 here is CASSPDSLHEQFF. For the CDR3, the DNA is TGTGCCAGCAGCCCGGACTCCCTCCATGAGCAGTTCTTC.

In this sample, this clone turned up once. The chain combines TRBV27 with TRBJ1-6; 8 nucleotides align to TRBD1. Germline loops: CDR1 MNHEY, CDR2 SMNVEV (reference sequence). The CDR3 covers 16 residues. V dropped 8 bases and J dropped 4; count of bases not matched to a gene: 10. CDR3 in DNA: TGTGCCAGCGGGTCCCGGACAGGGAATTATAATTCACCCCTCCACTTT. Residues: CASGSRTGNYNSPLHF.

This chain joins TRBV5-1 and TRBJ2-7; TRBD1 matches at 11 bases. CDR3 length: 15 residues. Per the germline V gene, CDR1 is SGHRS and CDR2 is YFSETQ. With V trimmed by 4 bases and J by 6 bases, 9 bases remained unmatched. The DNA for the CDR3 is TGCGCCAGCAGCAACCTGGACAGGGGGCCGATCGAGCAGTACTTC. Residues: CASSNLDRGPIEQYF.

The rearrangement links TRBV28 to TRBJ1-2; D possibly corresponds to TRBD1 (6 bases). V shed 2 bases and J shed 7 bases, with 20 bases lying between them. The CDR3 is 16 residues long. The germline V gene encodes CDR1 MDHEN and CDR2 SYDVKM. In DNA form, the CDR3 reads TGTGCCAGCAGTTTAACAGGGACCGATGCCCTCGCTGGCTACACCTTC. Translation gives CASSLTGTDALAGYTF.

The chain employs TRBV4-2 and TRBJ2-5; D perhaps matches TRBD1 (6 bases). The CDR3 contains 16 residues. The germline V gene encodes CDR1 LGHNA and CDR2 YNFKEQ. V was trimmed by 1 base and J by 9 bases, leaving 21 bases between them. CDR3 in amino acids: CASSQGPGTQDTAQYF. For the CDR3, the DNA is TGTGCCAGCAGCCAAGGCCCCGGGACACAGGACACGGCCCAGTACTTC.